This T cell receptor (beta chain) was captured in a study of immune cell composition in non-small cell lung cancer. Study results and limitations: Adenocarcinomas with higher top tumour-associated clone frequency had more reactive TILs.

To note about this clone: Its specificity is unknown.

Normal lung was sampled as far from the tumour as possible, at least 3 cm. The germline V gene has CDR1 SNHLY and CDR2 FYNNEI. CDR3 length: 12 residues. V was trimmed by 4 bases and J by 5 bases, leaving 8 bases between them. Measured with immunoSEQ multiplex PCR; TCRdb has only the in-frame clones, and not every one. The sample yields approximately 6,000 clones, 87% seen once. This TCR was sampled from a human donor with non-small cell lung cancer. The chain links TRBV2 to TRBJ1-2; no clear D. Sequenced: non-adjacent lung tissue. Here the CDR3 reads CASSVSGYGYTF. CDR3 nucleotide sequence: TGTGCCAGCAGTGTGTCGGGGTATGGCTACACCTTC.